The 25 T cell receptor beta chains given below trace back to one sample, sequenced in a study of cytomegalovirus exposure and HLA in healthy donors. 13 Jbeta primers and 60 Vbeta primers were used for the PCR. Measured with immunoSEQ multiplex PCR; TCRdb has only the in-frame clones, and not every one. The sample contains 93,000 or so clones, 66% of which appear only once. The sample was PBMCs. These receptors were collected from a woman between 45 and 65 years old in good health and CMV-seronegative.

This sequence joins TRBV27 and TRBJ1-1; maybe TRBD1 (6 bases). CDR1 MNHEY and CDR2 SMNVEV come from the germline V gene (reference sequence). The CDR3 extends over 14 amino acids. Trimming removed 6 bases at V and 5 bases at J, with 16 bases between. The CDR3 DNA follows: TGTGCCAGCAGAGAGGGGGGGTTAAAAACTGAAGCTTTCTTT. It specifies CASREGGLKTEAFF.

The chain couples TRBV5-4 to TRBJ2-7, with D maybe TRBD2 (6 bases). Germline values: CDR1 SGHNT, CDR2 YYREEE (reference sequence). The V end was cut by 2 bases, the J end by 1 base, with 10 bases between. The CDR3 runs to 14 residues. The DNA for the CDR3 is TGTGCCAGCAGCTTCGGGACTGAATCCTACGAGCAGTACTTC. Translation: CASSFGTESYEQYF.

The chain combines TRBV9 with TRBJ2-3; 12 bases are shared with TRBD2. Germline assignment: CDR1 SGDLS and CDR2 YYNGEE. Germline trimming cut 0 bases from V and 6 bases from J; bases unmatched to any gene: 5. This CDR3 has 16 residues. CDR3 loop: CASSVGSSGRGDTQYF. CDR3 in DNA: TGTGCCAGCAGCGTAGGGTCTAGCGGGAGGGGGGATACGCAGTATTTT.

V gene TRBV7-9 combines with J gene TRBJ2-1; the match to TRBD2 covers 15 bases. With V trimmed by 0 bases and J by 8 bases, 5 bases remained unmatched. Germline V gives CDR1 SEHNR, CDR2 FQNEAQ (reference sequence). The CDR3 consists of 17 residues. The CDR3 bases are TGTGCCAGCAGCTTAGCGGGGACTAGCGGGAGGAAATATGAGCAGTTCTTC. This codes for CASSLAGTSGRKYEQFF.

CDR3 nucleotide sequence: TGTGCCAGCAGCCTGGGGACAGGGGTGTTTGACAGGGAGCTGTTTTTT. Amino acids: CASSLGTGVFDRELFF. The J gene is TRBJ2-2, the V gene TRBV5-4; 10 bases are shared with TRBD1. CDR1 SGHNT and CDR2 YYREEE come from the germline V gene (reference sequence). Trimming took 4 bases from V and 9 from J; bases not matched to a gene: 12. The CDR3 has 16 amino acids.

The chain joins TRBV7-2 to TRBJ2-7; D might be TRBD2 (6 bases). V lost 1 base, J lost 0 bases, and 10 bases lay in between. Per the germline V gene, CDR1 is SGHTA and CDR2 is FQGNSA. The CDR3 totals 15 residues. This CDR3 reads CASSLVAGSSYEQYF. The CDR3, as DNA: TGTGCCAGCAGCTTAGTAGCCGGGAGCTCCTACGAGCAGTACTTC.

The chain recombines TRBV5-4 with TRBJ2-3; 8 nucleotides match TRBD1. The V and J ends lost 3 bases and 2 bases, in that order; junction bases with no gene match: 5. This CDR3 contains 15 residues. In germline, CDR1 is SGHNT, CDR2 YYREEE (reference sequence). DNA of the CDR3: TGTGCCAGCAGCTACGGACAGGGTGTCACAGATACGCAGTATTTT. Residues: CASSYGQGVTDTQYF.

This clone was detected once. The V and J genes are TRBV19 and TRBJ1-2; D is possibly TRBD1 (6 bases). The germline V and J ends were trimmed by 6 bases and 6 bases, with 23 bases remaining between them. Germline V lookup: CDR1 LNHDA, CDR2 SQIVND (reference sequence). This CDR3 has 16 amino acids. In DNA form, the CDR3 reads TGTGCCAGTAGAACGCTGGCCAGGGGCGCCCGGGATGGCTACACCTTC. Protein product: CASRTLARGARDGYTF.

This clone came up a few times. The genes are TRBV11-2 and TRBJ2-7; D is unresolved. This CDR3 has 15 residues. Germline V gene lookup returns CDR1 SGHAT and CDR2 FQNNGV. The ends were cut back, 5 bases at V and 3 bases at J, with 17 bases in the middle. The CDR3 region has the DNA TGTGCCAGCAGCCCTATCGAAAAAACGGGCTACGAGCAGTACTTC. It encodes CASSPIEKTGYEQYF.

The J gene is TRBJ2-1, the V gene TRBV4-2; a weak D match, TRBD2 (6 bases). V lost 0 bases to trimming and J lost 5 bases, with 11 bases between them. Germline values: CDR1 LGHNA, CDR2 YNFKEQ. The CDR3 is 15 residues long. The CDR3 here is CASSQEWTTNNEQFF. Here the CDR3 DNA reads TGTGCCAGCAGCCAAGAATGGACTACCAACAATGAGCAGTTCTTC.

V gene TRBV5-1 combines with J gene TRBJ2-7; D possibly corresponds to TRBD2 (6 bases). Between the trimmed V and J ends, which lost 4 bases and 1 base, there was a span of 12 bases. The CDR3 is 14 amino acids. Germline V gives CDR1 SGHRS, CDR2 YFSETQ. CDR3 residues: CASSPPGSSYEQYF. The CDR3 DNA reads as TGCGCCAGCAGCCCCCCCGGGAGTTCCTACGAGCAGTACTTC. The full variable domain, rest sourced from reference TRBV5-1 and TRBJ2-7, is KAGVTQTPRYLIKTRGQQVTLSCSPISGHRSVSWYQQTPGQGLQFLFEYFSETQRNKGNFPGRFSGRQFSNSRSEMNVSTLELGDSALYLCASSPPGSSYEQYFGPGTRLTVT.

The chain couples TRBV28 to TRBJ2-7; TRBD2 aligns across 12 bases. Germline CDR1 reads MDHEN; CDR2 reads SYDVKM. This CDR3 region has 19 residues. V shed 2 bases and J 4 bases; nucleotides not matched to a gene: 15. The CDR3 loop reads CASSLPITRLAGDRYEQYF. The CDR3 bases are TGTGCCAGCAGTTTACCGATCACCAGACTAGCGGGAGATAGGTACGAGCAGTACTTC.

This clone showed up just a few times. The chain joins TRBV6-1 to TRBJ1-2; D call uncertain. The germline V gene encodes CDR1 MNHNS and CDR2 SASEGT. The CDR3 is made up of 14 amino acids. V was pared by 3 bases and J by 2 bases, with 10 bases between. CDR3 region: CASSEETRNYGYTF. CDR3 in DNA: TGTGCCAGCAGTGAGGAGACTCGAAACTATGGCTACACCTTC.

The chain carries TRBV20-1 and TRBJ2-2, with D possibly being TRBD1 (5 bases). Per germline, CDR1 DFQATT and CDR2 SNEGSKA (reference sequence). The CDR3 sequence is 11 residues long. The CDR3 DNA is TGCAGACAGGAGAACACCGGGGAGCTGTTTTTT. This encodes CRQENTGELFF.

The genes are TRBV10-3 and TRBJ2-7, with 7 bases lining up with TRBD2. This CDR3 is 15 amino acids long. Trimming took 6 bases from V and 1 from J; bases not matched to a gene: 9. Germline-derived CDR1 and CDR2 are ENHRY and SYGVKD. CDR3 nucleotides: TGTGCCATCAGGACGACCCGGGACTATTCCTACGAGCAGTACTTC. Amino acid sequence: CAIRTTRDYSYEQYF.

J is TRBJ2-3 and V is TRBV12-5; TRBD2 aligns across 11 bases. The trim removed 0 bases at V and 0 bases at J, leaving 11 bases unmatched. The length of the CDR3 is 20 residues. Germline CDR1 reads LGHNT; CDR2 reads FRNRAP. In DNA form, the CDR3 reads TGTGCTAGTGGTTTGGTACAACTCGGGACTAGCGGACGGAGCACAGATACGCAGTATTTT. Translated: CASGLVQLGTSGRSTDTQYF.

The chain couples TRBV2 to TRBJ2-5; 8 bases line up with TRBD2. The CDR3 is 14 amino acids. Germline V lookup: CDR1 SNHLY, CDR2 FYNNEI. V was pared by 8 bases and J by 5 bases, with 10 bases of the junction left unmatched. In DNA form, the CDR3 reads TGTGCCAGCTGGAGTAGCGGGGCTCCCGAGACCCAGTACTTC. This codes for CASWSSGAPETQYF.

This chain links TRBV7-8 with TRBJ2-7; 9 nucleotides match TRBD1. V was clipped by 7 bases and J by 6 bases; unmatched bases: 19. CDR1 and CDR2 (germline): SGHVS, FQNEAQ. The CDR3 is 17 residues long. The CDR3 sequence is CASIHYTLQGAQGEQYF. The CDR3 region has the DNA TGTGCCAGCATCCATTACACCTTACAGGGGGCTCAAGGCGAGCAGTACTTC.

The rearrangement links TRBV7-9 to TRBJ2-5; 9 positions match TRBD1. The J call may not be correct, given that the DNA end is closer to TRBJ2-7. Germline values: CDR1 SEHNR, CDR2 FQNEAQ (reference sequence). The CDR3 is 13 residues long. The chain's CDR3 is CASGGQGEYEQYF. CDR3 coding DNA: TGTGCCAGCGGGGGACAGGGTGAGTACGAGCAGTACTTC.

A few counts support this clone. V is TRBV9 and J is TRBJ2-1; D not certain. This CDR3 has 15 amino acids. The germline V gene encodes CDR1 SGDLS and CDR2 YYNGEE. V lost 3 bases and J lost 1, with 11 bases in between. CDR3 region: CASSAASFSYNEQFF. In nucleotides, the CDR3 is TGTGCCAGCAGCGCCGCGAGCTTTTCCTACAATGAGCAGTTCTTC.

The DNA of the CDR3 is TGTGCCAGCAGTTTAAAAGGGGGCGGTTATGGCTACACCTTC. Residues: CASSLKGGGYGYTF. The genes are TRBV27 and TRBJ1-2; 7 bases line up with TRBD1. Germline assignment: CDR1 MNHEY and CDR2 SMNVEV (reference sequence). V gave up 2 bases and J gave up 5 bases; unmatched junction bases: 5. CDR3 length: 14 amino acids.

This chain joins TRBV5-1 and TRBJ2-3; 11 bases are shared with TRBD2. The germline V gene has CDR1 SGHRS and CDR2 YFSETQ. The V gene end was trimmed by 0 bases and the J gene end by 3 bases; junction bases not matched to a gene: 3. This CDR3 contains 16 residues. The CDR3 loop reads CASSLGSSGRTDTQYF. The CDR3 nucleotides are TGCGCCAGCAGCTTGGGTTCTAGCGGGAGGACAGATACGCAGTATTTT.

This clone has a handful of counts. The V gene is TRBV4-1, the J gene TRBJ2-5; no reliable D call. This CDR3 has 14 residues. Germline CDR1 and CDR2: MGHRA and YSYEKL. V shed 0 bases and J shed 2 bases, with 7 bases lying between them. The CDR3 DNA sequence: TGCGCCAGCAGCCAAGAAGAGAGACAAGAGACCCAGTACTTC. Its translation is CASSQEERQETQYF.

This clone has a handful of counts. The genes are TRBV25-1 and TRBJ2-3, with TRBD1 matching over 7 bases. The CDR3 runs to 15 residues. Germline loops: CDR1 MGHDK, CDR2 SYGVNS. Trimming removed 3 bases from V and 2 bases from J; junction bases left unmatched: 5. The CDR3 nucleotides are TGTGCCAGCAGTGACACAGGGGCCCTCACAGATACGCAGTATTTT. This encodes CASSDTGALTDTQYF.

J is TRBJ2-5 and V is TRBV11-2, with 11 nucleotides matching TRBD1. Trimming took 5 bases from V and 5 from J; bases not matched to a gene: 7. The CDR3 totals 15 residues. Germline assignment: CDR1 SGHAT and CDR2 FQNNGV. CDR3: CASSRTGGARETQYF. Written as DNA, the CDR3 is TGTGCCAGCAGCAGGACAGGGGGCGCGCGGGAGACCCAGTACTTC.